The next 22 T cell receptor beta chains were all read from a single sample in a study of human T cells and chemical hapten exposure. Time point specified: pre-sensitization, week 0. The sample's treatment: therapeutic diphenylcyclopropenone sensitization with weekly scalp DPC. TCRdb itself ran the RACE reads through MiXCR, one entry per CDR3 protein. The sample carries 240,000 or so distinct CDR3 sequences, more than 6.5% recorded once. Source: whole blood, taken in connection with sensitization to the hapten diphenylcyclopropenone (DPC). The receptors stem from a woman aged 40 to 49 with alopecia areata. Some clones in this sample may be carry-over from other donors' samples.

This clonotype was picked up many times. V gene TRBV20-1 combines with J gene TRBJ2-7, with TRBD1 matching 8 bases. Per germline, CDR1 DFQATT and CDR2 SNEGSKA (reference sequence). J lost 2 bases, V lost 6 bases, and 6 bases had no gene match. The CDR3 spans 13 residues. CDR3 DNA: TGCAGTGCCTTGACAGGGGTCACCTACGAGCAGTACTTC. The encoded protein is CSALTGVTYEQYF.

To note about this clonotype: One end of the junction fails to match germline, which may point to a read error. The CDR3 DNA is TGTGCCAGCAGTTTTGGGGACGACAGGGTGCTCTTC. Its protein is CASSFGDDRVLF. V gene TRBV12-3 or TRBV12-4 combines with J gene TRBJ2-5; 7 nucleotides agree with TRBD1. The CDR3 runs 12 residues.

Only a few counts were recorded for this clonotype. This chain uses TRBV6-2 or TRBV6-3 with TRBJ2-2, with D perhaps matching TRBD1 or TRBD2 (5 bases each). CDR3 length: 14 residues. V dropped 8 bases and J dropped 1 base, with 11 bases sitting between them. Per the germline V gene, CDR1 is MNHEY and CDR2 is SVGEGT. The CDR3 is CASRRGRNTGELFF. The CDR3 nucleotides read TGTGCCAGCCGCCGGGGCCGGAACACCGGGGAGCTGTTTTTT.

This rearrangement joins TRBV7-9 to TRBJ2-7; D may be TRBD1 (6 bases). CDR1 and CDR2 from the germline V gene are SEHNR and FQNEAQ (reference sequence). The V gene lost 0 bases and the J gene lost 0 bases, with 15 bases spanning the gap. The CDR3 length is 17 residues. The CDR3 DNA reads as TGTGCCAGCAGCTTAGCCGGCGGACAGAGAAGCTCCTACGAGCAGTACTTC. Translating gives CASSLAGGQRSSYEQYF.

This clonotype has only a few counts. The chain has TRBV29-1 and TRBJ1-1; the D gene is possibly TRBD1 (5 bases). V lost 4 bases and J lost 4, with 16 bases in between. CDR1 and CDR2 from the germline V gene are SQVTM and ANQGSEA. This CDR3 has 14 residues. Here the CDR3 DNA reads TGCAGCGTTGGTAGGCAGGGTGAGGGCACTGAAGCTTTCTTT. This sequence encodes CSVGRQGEGTEAFF.

This clonotype was observed a single time. The gene calls are TRBV18 and TRBJ1-6, with 7 bases aligning to TRBD1. This CDR3 has 17 amino acids. Trimming at V came to 1 base and at J to 6 bases, leaving 9 bases not matched to a gene. Germline-derived CDR1 and CDR2 are KGHSH and LQKENI. CDR3 bases: TGTGCCAGCTCACCACGTCAAAACAGGGGAAGTAATTCACCCCTCCACTTT. It translates to CASSPRQNRGSNSPLHF.

The chain uses TRBV7-8 and TRBJ2-3, with 13 bases aligning to TRBD2. Per germline, CDR1 SGHVS and CDR2 FQNEAQ. V shed 3 bases and J 0 bases; nucleotides not matched to a gene: 6. CDR3 length: 18 residues. The CDR3 reads CASSFGTSGNPSTDTQYF. As DNA, the CDR3 is TGTGCCAGCAGCTTTGGGACTAGCGGGAATCCAAGCACAGATACGCAGTATTTT. Together with reference TRBV7-8 and TRBJ2-3, the CDR3 gives the full variable domain: GAGVSQSPRYKVAKRGQDVALRCDPISGHVSLFWYQQALGQGPEFLTYFQNEAQLDKSGLPSDRFFAERPEGSVSTLKIQRTQQEDSAVYLCASSFGTSGNPSTDTQYFGPGTRLTVL.

This clonotype was seen more than once but under ten times. The V and J genes are TRBV6-2 or TRBV6-3 and TRBJ2-1; D is unresolved. Between the trimmed V and J ends, which lost 8 bases and 2 bases, there was a span of 7 bases. CDR1 and CDR2 (germline): MNHEY, SVGEGT. The CDR3 has 12 residues. The CDR3 bases are TGTGCCAGCTCACGGGCCTACAATGAGCAGTTCTTC. This gives the protein CASSRAYNEQFF.

This chain links TRBV2 with TRBJ2-3, with TRBD1 as a possible D gene (6 bases). The CDR3 loop spans 13 amino acids. CDR1 and CDR2 (germline): SNHLY, FYNNEI. Trimming removed 7 bases from V and 5 bases from J, with 13 bases in between. CDR3 in amino acids: CASIPGQGDTQYF. As DNA, the CDR3 is TGTGCCAGCATCCCGGGACAAGGAGATACGCAGTATTTT.

The V gene is TRBV5-8, the J gene TRBJ2-7, with D unresolved. In germline, CDR1 is SGHTS, CDR2 YDEGEE. The CDR3 extends over 12 amino acids. V lost 4 bases and J lost 4, with 9 bases in between. Here the CDR3 DNA reads TGTGCCAGCAGCGTACAGCGATACGAGCAGTACTTC. This translates into CASSVQRYEQYF.

The chain is built from TRBV6-2 or TRBV6-3 and TRBJ2-5; 7 nucleotides align to TRBD2. The CDR3 contains 17 residues. V shed 0 bases, J shed 5 bases, and the junction held 12 bases outside the gene matches. Germline values: CDR1 MNHEY, CDR2 SVGEGT. The CDR3 DNA sequence: TGTGCCAGCAGTTACTCGAGGTTTCGACTAGCCGGGGAGACCCAGTACTTC. Its protein product is CASSYSRFRLAGETQYF.

The CDR3 region has the DNA TGCAGTGCTAGCTTAGGGACAGGGGGCTCAGCTTTCTTT. This gives the protein CSASLGTGGSAFF. The chain joins TRBV20-1 to TRBJ1-1; 12 bases are a match to TRBD1. Germline loops: CDR1 DFQATT, CDR2 SNEGSKA (reference sequence). The length of the CDR3 is 13 residues. Trimming took 3 bases from V and 10 from J; bases not matched to a gene: 6.

The CDR3 spells CSVERLSRPNTEAFF. CDR3 sequence (DNA): TGCAGCGTTGAACGCCTCTCTCGGCCGAACACTGAAGCTTTCTTT. The chain recombines TRBV29-1 with TRBJ1-1; D not certain. With 2 bases removed from V and 1 base from J, the gap between germline ends came to 14 bases. Germline CDR1 is SQVTM and CDR2 is ANQGSEA. The CDR3 contains 15 residues.

This clonotype was observed a few times. The genes are TRBV6-5 and TRBJ2-2; D is uncertain. The CDR3 has 13 residues. The ends were cut back, 9 bases at V and 6 bases at J, with 14 bases in the middle. Per germline, CDR1 MNHEY and CDR2 SVGAGI. CDR3 nucleotide sequence: TGTGCCAGTTCGATTCTAGGTGCCGGGGAGCTGTTTTTT. This sequence encodes CASSILGAGELFF.

The chain recombines TRBV20-1 with TRBJ2-3; D is uncertain. This CDR3 is built from 11 residues. Trimming removed 4 bases at V and 9 bases at J, with 11 bases between. Per germline, CDR1 DFQATT and CDR2 SNEGSKA (reference sequence). The CDR3 sequence: CSATPSLTQYF. DNA for the CDR3: TGCAGTGCTACCCCATCCCTAACGCAGTATTTT.

The chain couples TRBV11-2 to TRBJ2-7, with D unclear. V lost 5 bases and J lost 3, with 20 bases in between. CDR3 size: 16 residues. Germline-derived CDR1 and CDR2 are SGHAT and FQNNGV. CDR3 residues: CASSPEFGQAYYEQYF. The CDR3 DNA is TGTGCCAGCAGCCCCGAGTTTGGGCAGGCCTACTACGAGCAGTACTTC.

This clonotype was detected a few times. This chain uses TRBV7-9 with TRBJ2-1; 9 positions agree with TRBD1. The CDR3 is made up of 17 amino acids. Per germline, CDR1 SEHNR and CDR2 FQNEAQ (reference sequence). Germline trimming cut 5 bases from V and 3 bases from J; bases unmatched to any gene: 11. The DNA for the CDR3 is TGTGCCAGCAGCCCGCGATGGGACAGGGCCCACTACAATGAGCAGTTCTTC. Its protein is CASSPRWDRAHYNEQFF.

This clonotype was seen ten or more times. The V and J genes are TRBV12-3 or TRBV12-4 and TRBJ2-1; 8 bases map to TRBD1. V shed 8 bases, J shed 4 bases, and the junction held 4 bases outside the gene matches. The CDR3 extends over 13 amino acids. The CDR3 DNA reads as TGTGCCAGCGGGAGACAGGGGTACAATGAGCAGTTCTTC. It codes for CASGRQGYNEQFF.

This clonotype was observed a few times. V is TRBV25-1 and J is TRBJ2-7; no clear D. V dropped 4 bases and J dropped 2 bases, with 3 bases sitting between them. This CDR3 region has 11 residues. CDR1 is MGHDK and CDR2 is SYGVNS in the germline V gene. This CDR3 is CASSGTYEQYF. The CDR3 DNA follows: TGTGCCAGCAGTGGGACCTACGAGCAGTACTTC.

The chain employs TRBV6-6 and TRBJ2-1; 11 nucleotides match TRBD1. With V trimmed by 5 bases and J by 0 bases, 12 bases remained unmatched. Germline CDR1 MNHNY, CDR2 SVGAGI (reference sequence). The CDR3 has 19 residues. The CDR3 sequence is CASSGPRDRGVSSYNEQFF. DNA of the CDR3: TGTGCCAGCAGTGGGCCTCGGGACAGGGGGGTGAGCTCCTACAATGAGCAGTTCTTC.

This clonotype showed up just a few times. The chain has TRBV2 and TRBJ2-2; 9 nucleotides agree with TRBD2. The junction had 7 bases not matched to a gene; V was cut back by 2 bases and J by 6 bases. Germline assignment: CDR1 SNHLY and CDR2 FYNNEI. This CDR3 contains 16 residues. The chain's CDR3 is CASSEQASGMSGELFF. CDR3 sequence (DNA): TGTGCCAGCAGTGAACAGGCTAGCGGGATGTCCGGGGAGCTGTTTTTT.

The V and J genes are TRBV27 and TRBJ2-1, with 10 bases identical to TRBD2. The J segment lost 6 bases and the V segment lost 2 bases, leaving 4 bases of the junction unmatched. Germline V gene data show CDR1 as MNHEY and CDR2 as SMNVEV (reference sequence). This CDR3 comprises 15 residues. CDR3 sequence reads: CASSLLAGAINEQFF. The CDR3 coding sequence is TGTGCCAGCAGTTTACTAGCGGGAGCTATCAATGAGCAGTTCTTC.